These 14 T cell receptor beta chains share one sample of origin, sequenced in a study of response to subunit inactivated influenza vaccine. One entry per CDR3 protein results from TCRdb running MiXCR on the RT-PCR reads. The data contain more than 400,000 distinct CDR3 sequences, approximately 11% of them singletons. Here the sequenced sample was PBMCs from blood, taken roughly 45 days after vaccination. The receptor source for this set is a man aged 45-65 years who received an inactivated influenza vaccine.

This clonotype occurred a few times. The chain has TRBV6-1 and TRBJ2-2, with 7 bases aligning to TRBD1. The junction had 8 bases not matched to a gene; V was cut back by 5 bases and J by 8 bases. The CDR3 covers 14 residues. In germline, CDR1 is MNHNS, CDR2 SASEGT. Written as DNA, the CDR3 is TGTGCCAGCAGTAATACAGGGGTTGGGGGGGAGCTGTTTTTT. Translated, it gives CASSNTGVGGELFF.

The V gene is TRBV30, the J gene TRBJ2-3; 9 bases agree with TRBD1. This CDR3 region has 13 residues. With 3 bases clipped from V and 2 bases from J, the junction kept 0 bases outside the gene matches. The germline V gene encodes CDR1 GTSNPN and CDR2 SVGIG (reference sequence). CDR3 sequence reads: CAWRQGATDTQYF. For the CDR3, the DNA is TGTGCCTGGAGACAGGGGGCCACAGATACGCAGTATTTT.

The J gene is TRBJ2-7, the V gene TRBV7-9; 8 bases agree with TRBD1. Per germline, CDR1 SEHNR and CDR2 FQNEAQ (reference sequence). V dropped 4 bases and J dropped 2; count of bases not matched to a gene: 7. This CDR3 spans 15 amino acids. CDR3 DNA sequence: TGTGCCAGCAGCTCCCCCTCGACAGGGGCCTACGAGCAGTACTTC. As protein: CASSSPSTGAYEQYF.

The table lists this clonotype with many counts. V gene TRBV14 combines with J gene TRBJ1-3; D gene ambiguous. This CDR3 comprises 12 residues. Trimming pared 6 bases from V and 1 base from J, leaving 4 bases between. The germline V gene encodes CDR1 SGHDN and CDR2 FVKESK. The CDR3: CASRGSGNTIYF. The CDR3 DNA sequence: TGTGCCAGCAGGGGGTCTGGAAACACCATATATTTT.

This clonotype was counted between two and nine times. The rearrangement joins TRBV4-1 to TRBJ1-4; D gene uncertain. The CDR3 has 13 amino acids. The germline CDR1 and CDR2 sequences are MGHRA and YSYEKL. The germline V and J ends were trimmed by 0 bases and 8 bases, with 7 bases remaining between them. Here the CDR3 reads CASSQEQREKLFF. CDR3 bases: TGCGCCAGCAGCCAAGAACAGCGCGAAAAACTGTTTTTT.

The chain is built from TRBV9 and TRBJ2-3, with 8 bases fitting TRBD2. CDR3 length: 14 amino acids. Per the germline V gene, CDR1 is SGDLS and CDR2 is YYNGEE. V gave up 5 bases and J gave up 6 bases; unmatched junction bases: 8. The CDR3 sequence: CASSWEAGVDTQYF. The CDR3 nucleotides are TGTGCCAGCAGTTGGGAAGCGGGAGTTGATACGCAGTATTTT.

The chain combines TRBV28 with TRBJ2-7, with 7 bases fitting TRBD1. The CDR3 spans 16 residues. Germline assignment: CDR1 MDHEN and CDR2 SYDVKM. J lost 0 bases, V lost 6 bases, and 11 bases had no gene match. The CDR3 spells CASRQRRDSFSYEQYF. CDR3 DNA: TGTGCCAGCAGGCAACGCCGGGACAGCTTCTCCTACGAGCAGTACTTC.

This clonotype showed up many times. The gene calls are TRBV6-1 and TRBJ1-1; weak D call: TRBD1 (5 bases). The germline V gene encodes CDR1 MNHNS and CDR2 SASEGT. Trimming took 6 bases from V and 4 from J, leaving 24 bases between them. The CDR3 is made up of 17 amino acids. The CDR3 sequence is CASSLGGGRWLSTEAFF. CDR3 DNA: TGTGCCAGCAGCCTCGGGGGAGGGAGGTGGTTGAGCACTGAAGCTTTCTTT.

This clonotype was seen more than once but under ten times. The CDR3 coding sequence is TGTGCCATCAACGTAGCGGGAGCGGGCAATGAGCAGTTCTTC. This sequence encodes CAINVAGAGNEQFF. The chain combines TRBV10-3 with TRBJ2-1; TRBD2 agrees at 9 bases. Germline CDR1 reads ENHRY; CDR2 reads SYGVKD. The CDR3 covers 14 residues. The V gene end was trimmed by 7 bases and the J gene end by 6 bases; junction bases not matched to a gene: 7.

This clonotype was counted only a few times. The chain joins TRBV4-2 to TRBJ2-3, with D perhaps matching TRBD2 (6 bases). Germline assignment: CDR1 LGHNA and CDR2 YNFKEQ. The CDR3 totals 16 residues. V lost 2 bases and J lost 5, with 17 bases in between. This chain's CDR3 is CASSQTSTSYGDTQYF. In DNA, the CDR3 is TGTGCCAGCAGCCAAACTTCGACTAGTTATGGAGATACGCAGTATTTT.

The sample holds many counts of this clonotype. The CDR3 region is CSALSRAGGLVQYF. The CDR3 DNA follows: TGCAGTGCCCTTTCTCGTGCGGGAGGGCTGGTGCAGTACTTC. The chain uses TRBV20-1 and TRBJ2-7, with 9 nucleotides matching TRBD2. The CDR3 is 14 residues long. In germline, CDR1 is DFQATT, CDR2 SNEGSKA (reference sequence). Trimming cost V 6 bases and J 9 bases; bases outside gene matches: 15.

This clonotype came up many times. V and J are TRBV7-6 and TRBJ1-4; 10 bases line up with TRBD1. V trimming: 3 bases; J trimming: 5 bases; junction bases outside the gene matches: 6. Germline loops: CDR1 SGHVS, CDR2 FNYEAQ. The CDR3 contains 16 residues. CDR3 residues: CASSFGPGQGNEKLFF. CDR3 DNA sequence: TGTGCCAGCAGCTTCGGTCCGGGACAGGGGAATGAAAAACTGTTTTTT.

This chain links TRBV20-1 with TRBJ1-5, with TRBD1 identical over 7 bases. V dropped 2 bases and J dropped 2; count of bases not matched to a gene: 9. This CDR3 has 16 amino acids. Germline-derived CDR1 and CDR2 are DFQATT and SNEGSKA (reference sequence). CDR3 in DNA: TGCAGTGCTAGACGTGATAGGACAGGAGGCAATCAGCCCCAGCATTTT. This encodes CSARRDRTGGNQPQHF.

This clonotype was counted only a few times. V gene TRBV5-1 combines with J gene TRBJ2-7; D is possibly TRBD1 (6 bases). Germline V CDR1 and CDR2: SGHRS, YFSETQ. The CDR3 consists of 14 residues. Trimming stripped 1 base from V and 2 bases from J, with 10 bases between. CDR3 sequence: CASSLTGKAYEQYF. The CDR3 nucleotides read TGCGCCAGCAGCTTGACAGGGAAGGCCTACGAGCAGTACTTC.